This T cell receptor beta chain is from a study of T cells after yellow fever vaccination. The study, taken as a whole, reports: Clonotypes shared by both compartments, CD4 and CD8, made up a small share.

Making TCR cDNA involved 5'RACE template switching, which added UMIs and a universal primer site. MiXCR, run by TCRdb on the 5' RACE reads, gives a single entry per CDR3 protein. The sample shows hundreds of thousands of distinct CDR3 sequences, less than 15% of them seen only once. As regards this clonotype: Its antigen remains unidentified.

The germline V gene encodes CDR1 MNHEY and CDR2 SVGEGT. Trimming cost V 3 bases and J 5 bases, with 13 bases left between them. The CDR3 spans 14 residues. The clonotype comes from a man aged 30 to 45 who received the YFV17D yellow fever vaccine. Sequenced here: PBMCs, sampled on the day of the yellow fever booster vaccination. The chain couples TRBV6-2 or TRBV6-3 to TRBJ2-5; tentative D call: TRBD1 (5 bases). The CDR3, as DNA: TGTGCCAGCAGTTATCGACAGCAATGGGAGACCCAGTACTTC. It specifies CASSYRQQWETQYF.